The following is a TCR beta chain sequence with its context. This record comes from a study of T cell changes during pregnancy in multiple sclerosis. The trim removed 6 bases at V and 0 bases at J, leaving 5 bases unmatched. The CDR3 totals 15 residues. CDR1 and CDR2 (germline): MNHNS, SASEGT. Using immunoSEQ multiplex PCR, the repertoire was profiled, and TCRdb retains in-frame clones only, with some absent. The sample carries approximately 110,000 clones, approximately 93% recorded once. This receptor was taken from a female donor with multiple sclerosis, enrolled in a pregnancy study. The chain carries TRBV6-1 and TRBJ1-5; 7 bases are a match to TRBD1. The sequenced sample was peripheral blood, obtained after pregnancy. CDR3 nucleotides: TGTGCCAGCAGACAGGGGTTTAGTAGCAATCAGCCCCAGCATTTT. Translated, it gives CASRQGFSSNQPQHF.